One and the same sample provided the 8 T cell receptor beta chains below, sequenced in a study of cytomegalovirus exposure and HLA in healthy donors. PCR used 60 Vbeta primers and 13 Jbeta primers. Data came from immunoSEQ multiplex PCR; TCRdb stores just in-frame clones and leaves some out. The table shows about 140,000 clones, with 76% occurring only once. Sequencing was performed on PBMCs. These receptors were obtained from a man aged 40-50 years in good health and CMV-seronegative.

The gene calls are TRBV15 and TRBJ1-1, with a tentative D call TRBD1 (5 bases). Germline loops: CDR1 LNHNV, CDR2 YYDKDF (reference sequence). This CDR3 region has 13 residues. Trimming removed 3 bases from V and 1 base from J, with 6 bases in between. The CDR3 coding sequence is TGTGCCACCAGCAGGACAGCGAACACTGAAGCTTTCTTT. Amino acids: CATSRTANTEAFF.

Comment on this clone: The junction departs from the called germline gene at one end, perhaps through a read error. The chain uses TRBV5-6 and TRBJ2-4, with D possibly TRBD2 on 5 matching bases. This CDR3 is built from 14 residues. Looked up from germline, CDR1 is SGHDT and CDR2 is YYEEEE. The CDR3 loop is CASSNTRDSNSQYF. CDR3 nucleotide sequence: TGTGCCAGCAGCAACACCCGGGATTCAAACAGTCAGTACTTC. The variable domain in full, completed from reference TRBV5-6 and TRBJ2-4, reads DAGVTQSPTHLIKTRGQQVTLRCSPKSGHDTVSWYQQALGQGPQFIFQYYEEEERQRGNFPDRFSGHQFPNYSSELNVNALLLGDSALYLCASSNTRDSNSQYFGAGTRLSVL.

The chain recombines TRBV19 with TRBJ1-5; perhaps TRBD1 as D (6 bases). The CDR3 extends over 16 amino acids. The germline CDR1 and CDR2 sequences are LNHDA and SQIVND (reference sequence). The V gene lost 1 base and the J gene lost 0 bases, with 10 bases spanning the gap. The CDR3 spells CASSIVGGDSNQPQHF. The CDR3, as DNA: TGTGCCAGTAGTATAGTAGGGGGGGATAGCAATCAGCCCCAGCATTTT.

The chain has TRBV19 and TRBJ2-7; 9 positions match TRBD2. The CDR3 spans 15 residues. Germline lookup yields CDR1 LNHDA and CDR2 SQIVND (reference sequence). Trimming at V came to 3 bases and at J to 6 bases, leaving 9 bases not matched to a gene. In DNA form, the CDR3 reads TGTGCCAGTAGTATGTCCCTAGCGGGAACAGGCGAGCAGTACTTC. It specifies CASSMSLAGTGEQYF.

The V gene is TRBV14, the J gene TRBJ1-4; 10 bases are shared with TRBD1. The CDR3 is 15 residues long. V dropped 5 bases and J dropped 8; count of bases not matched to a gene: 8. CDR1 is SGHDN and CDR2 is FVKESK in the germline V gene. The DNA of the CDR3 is TGTGCCAGCAGCTCCCTGACAGGGGGCGAAGAAAAACTGTTTTTT. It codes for CASSSLTGGEEKLFF.

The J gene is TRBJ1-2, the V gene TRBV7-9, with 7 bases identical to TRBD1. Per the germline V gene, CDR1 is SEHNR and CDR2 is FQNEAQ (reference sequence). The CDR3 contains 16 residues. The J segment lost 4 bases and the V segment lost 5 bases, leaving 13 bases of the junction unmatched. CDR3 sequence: CASSTPRGGAGYGYTF. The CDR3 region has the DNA TGTGCCAGCAGCACGCCCAGAGGGGGCGCGGGCTATGGCTACACCTTC. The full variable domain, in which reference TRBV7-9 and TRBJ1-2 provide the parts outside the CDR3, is DTGVSQNPRHKITKRGQNVTFRCDPISEHNRLYWYRQTLGQGPEFLTYFQNEAQLEKSRLLSDRFSAERPKGSFSTLEIQRTEQGDSAMYLCASSTPRGGAGYGYTFGSGTRLTVV.

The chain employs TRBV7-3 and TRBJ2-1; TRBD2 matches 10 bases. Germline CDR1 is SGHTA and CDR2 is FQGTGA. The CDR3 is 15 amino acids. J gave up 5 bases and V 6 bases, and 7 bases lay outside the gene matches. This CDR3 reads CASRVSGGNHNEQFF. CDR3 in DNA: TGTGCCAGCAGAGTTAGCGGGGGGAACCACAATGAGCAGTTCTTC.

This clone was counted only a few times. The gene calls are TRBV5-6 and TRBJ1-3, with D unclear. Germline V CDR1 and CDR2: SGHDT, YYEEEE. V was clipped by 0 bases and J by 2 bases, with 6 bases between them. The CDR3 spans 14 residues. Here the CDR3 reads CASSLGLPGNTIYF. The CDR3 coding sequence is TGTGCCAGCAGCTTGGGACTCCCTGGAAACACCATATATTTT.